The 20 T cell receptor beta chains reported below all come from one sample, sequenced in a study of esophageal squamous cell carcinoma under preoperative chemotherapy (dated by TCRdb to the late 2010s). Libraries came from PCR. Instrument on record: HiSeq X Ten. Through fastp at Q25 and MiXCR, TCRdb rebuilt clones from the public reads, retaining in-frame beta chains. Rows merge per CDR3 protein into single entries with the most common DNA and genes. The table for this sample lists more than 15,000 distinct CDR3 sequences; just under 50% of them were counted only once. Roughly 30% of the sample belongs to the ten largest clones. The sample's time point label, decoded: before preoperative PTX-NDP chemotherapy. The material was obtained from a patient given preoperative chemotherapy. The receptors come from a human donor with esophageal squamous cell carcinoma. The donor label of this sample is uncertain.

Note on this clonotype: A read error is likely, as this CDR3 ends without the conserved phenylalanine or tryptophan. This chain links TRBV10-3 with TRBJ2-1; 11 bases align to TRBD2. Germline V gene lookup returns CDR1 ENHRY and CDR2 SYGVKD. V lost 11 bases and J lost 7; bases outside the gene matches: 7. The CDR3 runs 13 residues. CDR3 DNA: TGTGCCGCACTAGCGGGAGTGGAAAATGAGCAGTTCCTC. The encoded protein is CAALAGVENEQFL.

Ten or more counts support this clonotype. The chain combines TRBV6-1 with TRBJ1-2, with TRBD1 identical over 7 bases. V dropped 1 base and J dropped 4; count of bases not matched to a gene: 6. The CDR3 sequence is 15 residues long. In germline, CDR1 is MNHNS, CDR2 SASEGT. CDR3 coding DNA: TGTGCCAGCAGTGAAGGGGCTTGGGACAGCTATGGCTACACCTTC. It is translated as CASSEGAWDSYGYTF.

The chain uses TRBV5-1 and TRBJ2-3, with 7 bases that match TRBD1. With V trimmed by 4 bases and J by 3 bases, 8 bases remained unmatched. The germline V gene encodes CDR1 SGHRS and CDR2 YFSETQ. This CDR3 contains 15 residues. The CDR3 DNA sequence: TGCGCCAGCAGCCCCAGGGGGTATCAGACAGATACGCAGTATTTT. It yields the protein CASSPRGYQTDTQYF.

This clonotype was detected many times. The rearrangement links TRBV6-1 to TRBJ2-7, with D maybe TRBD2 (5 bases). This CDR3 comprises 13 residues. Per the germline V gene, CDR1 is MNHNS and CDR2 is SASEGT. The V end lost 2 bases, the J end lost 2 bases, and 7 bases lay between the germline ends. The chain's CDR3 is CASSEFGTYEQYF. The CDR3 coding sequence is TGTGCCAGCAGTGAATTCGGGACCTACGAGCAGTACTTC.

Concerning this clonotype: With a much larger clone just one base away, this may be a read error. The chain is built from TRBV12-3 or TRBV12-4 and TRBJ2-2; D is unresolved. V was cut by 3 bases and J by 4 bases, with 12 bases left in between. The CDR3 length is 15 residues. The CDR3 coding sequence is TGTGCCAGCAGTTTTAGGGTGGGAACCACCGGGGAGCTGTTTTTT. Amino acid sequence: CASSFRVGTTGELFF.

As concerns this clonotype: Germline and junction disagree at one end, which may indicate a read error. V and J are TRBV7-2 and TRBJ2-3; D ambiguous. The CDR3 spans 16 residues. CDR1 SGHTA and CDR2 FQGNSA come from the germline V gene. CDR3: CASSLGRLAATNTQYF. CDR3 DNA sequence: TGTGCCAGCAGCTTAGGGCGCCTGGCGGCCACAAATACGCAGTATTTT.

On this clonotype itself: A read error may produce the germline difference seen at one junction end. The gene calls are TRBV11-2 and TRBJ2-3; perhaps D is TRBD1 or TRBD2 (6 bases each). The J call is in doubt because the DNA end fits TRBJ2-7 better. In germline, CDR1 is SGHAT, CDR2 FQNNGV. This CDR3 is built from 14 residues. The CDR3: CGSRGAGATDTQYF. DNA of the CDR3: TGCGGCAGCAGGGGAGCGGGCGCCACAGACACGCAGTACTTC.

The V gene is TRBV18, the J gene TRBJ2-5, with D possibly TRBD2 on 6 matching bases. Trimming took 3 bases from V and 2 from J, leaving 10 bases between them. CDR1 and CDR2 from the germline V gene are KGHSH and LQKENI. The CDR3 consists of 14 residues. CDR3 nucleotide sequence: TGTGCCAGCTCACCCTCCGGGGGACAAGAGACCCAGTACTTC. Translated: CASSPSGGQETQYF.

To note about this clonotype: At one end the junction does not follow the germline gene, possibly because of a read error. The rearrangement links TRBV7-3 to TRBJ2-3; 8 bases map to TRBD1. Germline V gene data show CDR1 as SGHTA and CDR2 as FQGTGA. The CDR3 spans 13 residues. CDR3 DNA sequence: TGCGCCAGGGGGCCGTGCGACAAAAACACTCAGTATTTT. Translating it yields CARGPCDKNTQYF.

This clonotype showed up just a few times. This chain joins TRBV7-3 and TRBJ2-5, with D possibly being TRBD1 (8 bases). V was trimmed by 3 bases and J by 9 bases, leaving 26 bases between them. This CDR3 is built from 17 residues. The germline gives CDR1 SGHTA, CDR2 FQGTGA. CDR3 protein: CASSLNPTGGVLGSQYF. As DNA, the CDR3 is TGTGCCAGCAGCTTGAACCCCACAGGGGGGGTCCTAGGGTCCCAGTACTTC.

The V gene is TRBV12-3 or TRBV12-4, the J gene TRBJ2-7, with 10 nucleotides matching TRBD2. There are 14 residues in the CDR3. After removal of 6 bases from V and 6 bases from J, the junction contained 8 bases not matched to a gene. The CDR3 sequence: CASRASGSSGEQYF. CDR3 bases: TGTGCCAGCAGGGCTAGCGGGAGCAGTGGCGAGCAGTACTTC.

This clonotype is a singleton in its sample. The chain is built from TRBV7-9 and TRBJ1-2; 9 bases are shared with TRBD1. The V and J ends lost 3 bases and 5 bases, in that order; junction bases with no gene match: 7. This CDR3 is built from 15 residues. The germline CDR1 and CDR2 sequences are SEHNR and FQNEAQ (reference sequence). The CDR3 here is CASSLESGTGYGYTF. Written as DNA, the CDR3 is TGTGCCAGCAGCTTGGAATCCGGGACAGGGTATGGCTACACCTTC.

This chain joins TRBV6-1 and TRBJ2-3, with D perhaps TRBD1 (6 bases). Gene TRBJ2-7 matches the end of the DNA better, so the J call may be wrong. This CDR3 has 16 residues. The germline CDR1 and CDR2 sequences are MNHNS and SASEGT. CDR3 nucleotide sequence: TGTGCCAGCAGGACAGGAATCACCACCTTTACCTACGAGCAGTACTTC. Amino acids: CASRTGITTFTYEQYF.

V usage is TRBV4-1 and J usage is TRBJ2-6; TRBD2 matches 13 bases. The CDR3 runs 20 residues. Germline trimming cut 2 bases from V and 0 bases from J; bases unmatched to any gene: 7. In germline, CDR1 is MGHRA, CDR2 YSYEKL. The CDR3 reads CASSQPPGLAGASGANVLTF. In nucleotides, the CDR3 is TGCGCCAGCAGCCAACCCCCAGGACTAGCGGGGGCCTCTGGGGCCAACGTCCTGACTTTC.

The rearrangement joins TRBV7-2 to TRBJ2-5, with 10 bases matching TRBD1. The length of the CDR3 is 14 residues. J gave up 7 bases and V 5 bases, and 7 bases lay outside the gene matches. Germline V CDR1 and CDR2: SGHTA, FQGNSA. The CDR3 DNA reads TGTGCCAGCAGCCCGGACAGGGGGGGTTGGACCCAGTACTTC. Its protein is CASSPDRGGWTQYF. Using reference TRBV7-2 and TRBJ2-5 for the parts outside the CDR3, the full variable domain is GAGVSQSPSNKVTEKGKDVELRCDPISGHTALYWYRQSLGQGLEFLIYFQGNSAPDKSGLPSDRFSAERTGGSVSTLTIQRTQQEDSAVYLCASSPDRGGWTQYFGPGTRLLVL.

This clonotype was detected only a few times. CDR3 nucleotides: TGTGATGGAGCGAGCCGCCTTTATAGCACAGATACGCAGTATTTT. It encodes CDGASRLYSTDTQYF. The chain joins TRBV7-3 to TRBJ2-3; D is unclear. Germline CDR1 SGHTA, CDR2 FQGTGA. CDR3 length: 15 amino acids.

The V and J genes are TRBV12-3 or TRBV12-4 and TRBJ2-4; D might be TRBD2 (7 bases). Trimming stripped 6 bases from V and 0 bases from J, with 18 bases between. The CDR3 contains 17 residues. The CDR3: CASSFAGRGRAKNIQYF. The CDR3 region has the DNA TGTGCCAGCAGCTTTGCAGGGCGGGGGCGAGCCAAAAACATTCAGTACTTC.

This clonotype was seen ten or more times. A read error may explain this, as a much larger clone is one base away. The chain combines TRBV27 with TRBJ2-5; maybe TRBD2 (7 bases). Deletions cut 6 bases from V and 11 bases from J, with 25 bases between. CDR3 size: 15 residues. In germline, CDR1 is MNHEY, CDR2 SMNVEV (reference sequence). The DNA for the CDR3 is TGTGCCAGCAGCTTAGGGGGGACTACCTCCAATGAGCAGTACTTC. This gives the protein CASSLGGTTSNEQYF.

A word on this clonotype: An end of the junction does not agree with germline; a read error may underlie this. The gene calls are TRBV12-3 or TRBV12-4 and TRBJ2-3; maybe TRBD1 (5 bases). The CDR3 extends over 19 amino acids. The CDR3 loop reads CASSLNLGLQAVSTDTLYF. The CDR3 nucleotides read TGTGCCAGCAGTTTAAATCTGGGGCTCCAGGCTGTGAGCACAGATACGCTGTATTTT.

In its sample, this clonotype was seen many times. The V and J genes are TRBV4-1 and TRBJ2-1; 7 bases align to TRBD2. The length of the CDR3 is 14 residues. CDR1 is MGHRA and CDR2 is YSYEKL in the germline V gene. V trimming: 8 bases; J trimming: 4 bases; junction bases outside the gene matches: 8. The CDR3 is CASLGGLDYNEQFF. CDR3 nucleotide sequence: TGCGCCAGCCTGGGAGGGCTAGATTACAATGAGCAGTTCTTC.